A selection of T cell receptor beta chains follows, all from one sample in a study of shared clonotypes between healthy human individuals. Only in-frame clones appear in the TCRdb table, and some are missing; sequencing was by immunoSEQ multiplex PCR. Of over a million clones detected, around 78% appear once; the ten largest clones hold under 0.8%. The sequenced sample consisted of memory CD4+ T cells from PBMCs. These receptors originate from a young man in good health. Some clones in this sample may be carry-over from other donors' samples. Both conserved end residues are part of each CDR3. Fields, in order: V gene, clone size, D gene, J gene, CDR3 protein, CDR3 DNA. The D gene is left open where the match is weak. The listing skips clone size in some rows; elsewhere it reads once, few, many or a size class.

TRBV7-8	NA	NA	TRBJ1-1	CASREGLGPRTEAFF	TGTGCCAGCAGGGAAGGGTTGGGTCCGAGGACTGAAGCTTTCTTT
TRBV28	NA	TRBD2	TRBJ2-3	CASSPSGRARDTQYF	TGTGCCAGCAGTCCGAGCGGGAGGGCCAGAGATACGCAGTATTTT
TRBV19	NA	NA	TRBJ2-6	CASSIGGTENVLTF	TGTGCCAGTAGTATAGGCGGGACAGAAAACGTCCTGACTTTC
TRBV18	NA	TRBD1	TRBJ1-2	CASSTTTGEGGYTF	TGTGCCAGCTCAACGACCACAGGGGAGGGTGGCTACACCTTC
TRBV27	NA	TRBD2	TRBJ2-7	CASSFASGREQYF	TGTGCCAGCAGTTTCGCTAGCGGGCGCGAGCAGTACTTC
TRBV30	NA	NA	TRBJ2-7	CAWSPGGASIEQYF	TGTGCCTGGAGTCCCGGTGGGGCATCGATTGAGCAGTACTTC
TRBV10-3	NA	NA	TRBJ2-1	CATLSPKTSYNEQFF	TGTGCCACCCTGAGCCCGAAAACGTCCTACAATGAGCAGTTCTTC
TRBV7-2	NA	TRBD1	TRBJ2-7	CASSLGQPVAEQYF	TGTGCCAGCAGCTTGGGACAGCCGGTAGCGGAGCAGTACTTC
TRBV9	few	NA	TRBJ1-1	CASSVGPLGEAFF	TGTGCCAGCAGCGTGGGACCCCTGGGTGAAGCTTTCTTT
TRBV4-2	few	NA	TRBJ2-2	CASSQGVGQDTGELFF	TGTGCCAGCAGCCAAGGGGTGGGGCAGGACACCGGGGAGCTGTTTTTT
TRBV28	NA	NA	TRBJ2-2	CASSLKRVRVRTNTGELFF	TGTGCCAGCAGTTTAAAAAGGGTTAGGGTCCGAACCAACACCGGGGAGCTGTTTTTT
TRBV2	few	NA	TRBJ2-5	CASGGGRFVETQYF	TGTGCCAGCGGGGGGGGGCGCTTTGTGGAGACCCAGTACTTC
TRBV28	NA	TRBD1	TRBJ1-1	CASSPRTGEAFF	TGTGCCAGCAGTCCCAGGACAGGGGAAGCTTTCTTT
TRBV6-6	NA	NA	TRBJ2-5	CASSYQHQETQYF	TGTGCCAGCAGTTACCAGCACCAAGAGACCCAGTACTTC
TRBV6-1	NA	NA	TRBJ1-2	CASSEGWQPVGYGYTF	TGTGCCAGCAGTGAAGGGTGGCAGCCCGTCGGCTATGGCTACACCTTC
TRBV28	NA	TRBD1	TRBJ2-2	CASSPTGGGFTGELFF	TGTGCCAGCAGTCCCACAGGGGGCGGGTTCACCGGGGAGCTGTTTTTT
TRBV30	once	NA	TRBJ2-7	CAWVPRERPYEQYF	TGTGCCTGGGTGCCTCGGGAGAGGCCCTACGAGCAGTACTTC